Listed below are T cell receptor beta chains from one sample, sequenced in a study of T-cell reconstitution after alpha-beta-depleted transplantation in children. MiXCR, run by TCRdb on the PCR reads, gives a single entry per CDR3 protein. This table holds 200,000 or so distinct CDR3 sequences, approximately 6.8% found once. The specimen comprised PBMCs, sampled before TCRalphabeta/CD19-depleted stem cell transplant. The receptor source for this set is a girl less than two years old with combined immunodeficiency, due to receive a stem cell transplant. The CDR3 runs from the conserved cysteine through the conserved F or W. Each record gives: D gene, J gene, V gene, clone size, CDR3 DNA, CDR3 protein. The D gene is left open where the match is weak. Clone sizes are given selectively: once, few, many, or a class where the clone is expanded.

d_gene: TRBD1
j_gene: TRBJ1-2
v_gene: TRBV30
abundance: few
CDR3nt: TGTGCCTGGACCTCGACAGGGGCGGATGGCTACACCTTC
CDR3aa: CAWTSTGADGYTF

d_gene: .
j_gene: TRBJ2-1
v_gene: TRBV6-5
abundance: many
CDR3nt: TGTGCCAGCAGTTACGGGCTCGGGGATGAGCAGTTCTTC
CDR3aa: CASSYGLGDEQFF

d_gene: TRBD2
j_gene: TRBJ2-5
v_gene: TRBV29-1
abundance: many
CDR3nt: TGCAGCGTCCTAGGGAGCGGGAAAGAGACCCAGTACTTC
CDR3aa: CSVLGSGKETQYF

d_gene: TRBD1
j_gene: TRBJ2-7
v_gene: TRBV11-2
abundance: many
CDR3nt: TGTGCCAGCAGCACCCACGGACAGGTACCGTACTACGAGCAGTACTTC
CDR3aa: CASSTHGQVPYYEQYF

d_gene: .
j_gene: TRBJ2-2
v_gene: TRBV5-1
abundance: many
CDR3nt: TGCGCCAGCAGCCCTCAAGCTAGGGGGGCCACCGGGGAGCTGTTTTTT
CDR3aa: CASSPQARGATGELFF

d_gene: TRBD2
j_gene: TRBJ2-1
v_gene: TRBV20-1
abundance: many
CDR3nt: TGCAGTGCTAGAATGAAGGGACTAGCGGTTTACAATGAGCAGTTCTTC
CDR3aa: CSARMKGLAVYNEQFF

d_gene: TRBD2
j_gene: TRBJ2-1
v_gene: TRBV6-2/TRBV6-3
abundance: many
CDR3nt: TGTGCCAGCAGTTACTCGACGAGACTAGCGGCCTCCTACAATGAGCAGTTCTTC
CDR3aa: CASSYSTRLAASYNEQFF

d_gene: .
j_gene: TRBJ2-1
v_gene: TRBV15
abundance: many
CDR3nt: TGTGCCACCAGAAGTTCTGGCTCCTACAATGAGCAGTTCTTC
CDR3aa: CATRSSGSYNEQFF

d_gene: .
j_gene: TRBJ2-1
v_gene: TRBV12-3/TRBV12-4
abundance: many
CDR3nt: TGTGCCAGCAGTCACGGGAGCTCCTACAATGAGCAGTTCTTC
CDR3aa: CASSHGSSYNEQFF

d_gene: .
j_gene: TRBJ2-1
v_gene: TRBV6-1
abundance: many
CDR3nt: TGTGCCAGCACTAATAACCCGGATTTCAGATTCAATGAGCAGTTCTTC
CDR3aa: CASTNNPDFRFNEQFF

d_gene: TRBD2
j_gene: TRBJ2-7
v_gene: TRBV4-1
abundance: .
CDR3nt: TGCGCCAGCAGCCGGTTATCGGGAGGCACCTACGAGCAGTACTTC
CDR3aa: CASSRLSGGTYEQYF

d_gene: .
j_gene: TRBJ2-1
v_gene: TRBV7-9
abundance: .
CDR3nt: TGTGCCAGCAGCTCAAAGCGCCAACGCAATGAGCAGTTCTTC
CDR3aa: CASSSKRQRNEQFF

d_gene: TRBD2
j_gene: TRBJ2-1
v_gene: TRBV6-2/TRBV6-3
abundance: many
CDR3nt: TGTGCCAGCAGTTACTCGACTAGCGGGCCTAACTACAATGAGCAGTTCTTC
CDR3aa: CASSYSTSGPNYNEQFF

d_gene: .
j_gene: TRBJ2-4
v_gene: TRBV7-2
abundance: many
CDR3nt: TGTGCCAGCAGCGTGAGGGCTACCTTCAAAAACATTCAGTACTTC
CDR3aa: CASSVRATFKNIQYF

d_gene: .
j_gene: TRBJ2-7
v_gene: TRBV7-2
abundance: few
CDR3nt: TGTGCCAGCAGCTTAGTTCCGGGAGACGAGCAGTACTTC
CDR3aa: CASSLVPGDEQYF

d_gene: .
j_gene: TRBJ2-7
v_gene: TRBV6-1
abundance: many
CDR3nt: TGTGCCAGCACAGAAACCTACGAGCAGTACTTC
CDR3aa: CASTETYEQYF

d_gene: .
j_gene: TRBJ2-7
v_gene: TRBV12-3/TRBV12-4
abundance: many
CDR3nt: TGTGCCAGCAGTCAGGGACCAAGAGGCGAGCAGTACTTC
CDR3aa: CASSQGPRGEQYF

d_gene: .
j_gene: TRBJ1-1
v_gene: TRBV7-6
abundance: .
CDR3nt: TGTGCCAGCAGCTTATATGCAGGGCCCTCAAGGCACACTGAAGCTTTCTTT
CDR3aa: CASSLYAGPSRHTEAFF

d_gene: TRBD2
j_gene: TRBJ2-7
v_gene: TRBV20-1
abundance: many
CDR3nt: TGCAGTGCTAGAGATGGGAGGGAGTCCTTCCCTAGCGAGAGGGGGCAGTACTTC
CDR3aa: CSARDGRESFPSERGQYF

d_gene: .
j_gene: TRBJ1-1
v_gene: TRBV12-3/TRBV12-4
abundance: .
CDR3nt: TGTGCCAGCAGCGTCATGCGGCTTGAAGCTTTCTTT
CDR3aa: CASSVMRLEAFF

d_gene: .
j_gene: TRBJ2-3
v_gene: TRBV4-1
abundance: many
CDR3nt: TGCGCCAGCAGCCTCCTAGTCATCCCATTAGATACGCAGTATTTT
CDR3aa: CASSLLVIPLDTQYF

d_gene: .
j_gene: TRBJ2-1
v_gene: TRBV3-1
abundance: many
CDR3nt: TGTGCCAGCACCCCAGAGGAAAACAATGAGCAGTTCTTC
CDR3aa: CASTPEENNEQFF

d_gene: .
j_gene: TRBJ2-1
v_gene: TRBV4-3
abundance: many
CDR3nt: TGCGCCAGCAGCCAAGTAGGGGAGACGCTATACAATGAGCAGTTCTTC
CDR3aa: CASSQVGETLYNEQFF

d_gene: TRBD1
j_gene: TRBJ2-1
v_gene: TRBV7-2
abundance: many
CDR3nt: TGTGCCAGCAGCATTGGAACCGGGACAGGGTACAATGAGCAGTTCTTC
CDR3aa: CASSIGTGTGYNEQFF

d_gene: .
j_gene: TRBJ1-2
v_gene: TRBV6-2/TRBV6-3
abundance: .
CDR3nt: TGTGCCAGCAGTTTTCGGGATAACTATGGCTACACCTTC
CDR3aa: CASSFRDNYGYTF

d_gene: .
j_gene: TRBJ2-3
v_gene: TRBV11-3
abundance: .
CDR3nt: TGTGCCAGCAGCTCAGGACGCCTAGATACGCAGTATTTT
CDR3aa: CASSSGRLDTQYF

d_gene: TRBD1
j_gene: TRBJ2-7
v_gene: TRBV16
abundance: many
CDR3nt: TGTGCCAGCAGCCAGCCGGGACAGGGGCCCCCCTACGAGCAGTACTTC
CDR3aa: CASSQPGQGPPYEQYF

d_gene: .
j_gene: TRBJ2-7
v_gene: TRBV7-8
abundance: many
CDR3nt: TGTGCCAGCAGCCAGCGGGACAGAGTCTACGAGCAGTACTTC
CDR3aa: CASSQRDRVYEQYF

d_gene: .
j_gene: TRBJ2-3
v_gene: TRBV24-1
abundance: many
CDR3nt: TGTGCCACCAGTGATCCGTCAGGATTCACAGATACGCAGTATTTT
CDR3aa: CATSDPSGFTDTQYF

d_gene: TRBD1
j_gene: TRBJ2-3
v_gene: TRBV20-1
abundance: many
CDR3nt: TGCAGTGCTAGCCTAAGGGGGCTCCGCACAGATACGCAGTATTTT
CDR3aa: CSASLRGLRTDTQYF

d_gene: .
j_gene: TRBJ2-2
v_gene: TRBV12-5
abundance: many
CDR3nt: TGTGCTAGTGGTTTGGGCGGGGAGCTGTTTTTT
CDR3aa: CASGLGGELFF

d_gene: TRBD2
j_gene: TRBJ2-7
v_gene: TRBV5-1
abundance: few
CDR3nt: TGCGCCAGCAGCTCCGGGACTACCAATTACTACGAGCAGTACTTC
CDR3aa: CASSSGTTNYYEQYF

d_gene: .
j_gene: TRBJ1-1
v_gene: TRBV5-1
abundance: .
CDR3nt: TGCGCCAACAGCGTGGACTTAATGAACACTGAAGCTTTCTTT
CDR3aa: CANSVDLMNTEAFF

d_gene: TRBD2
j_gene: TRBJ2-2
v_gene: TRBV12-3/TRBV12-4
abundance: many
CDR3nt: TGTGCCAGCAGTTTGGGGGCGGGGGGAGGAACCGGGGAGCTGTTTTTT
CDR3aa: CASSLGAGGGTGELFF

d_gene: TRBD2
j_gene: TRBJ2-1
v_gene: TRBV20-1
abundance: many
CDR3nt: TGCAGTGCTAGAGGGGGGGGGTACAATGAGCAGTTCTTC
CDR3aa: CSARGGGYNEQFF

d_gene: .
j_gene: TRBJ2-5
v_gene: TRBV28
abundance: many
CDR3nt: TGTGCCAGCAGTCCTTGGACAGCCCAAGAGACCCAGTACTTC
CDR3aa: CASSPWTAQETQYF

d_gene: TRBD2
j_gene: TRBJ2-3
v_gene: TRBV3-1
abundance: many
CDR3nt: TGTGCCAGCAGCTACAGACTAGCGGGGGCCCTCAACACAGATACGCAGTATTTT
CDR3aa: CASSYRLAGALNTDTQYF

d_gene: .
j_gene: TRBJ1-1
v_gene: TRBV5-6
abundance: many
CDR3nt: TGTGCCAGCAGCCCAGCGAACACTGAAGCTTTCTTT
CDR3aa: CASSPANTEAFF

d_gene: .
j_gene: TRBJ2-3
v_gene: TRBV7-2
abundance: many
CDR3nt: TGTGCCAGCAGGCAGGGACAAACGACAACAGATACGCAGTATTTT
CDR3aa: CASRQGQTTTDTQYF

d_gene: TRBD2
j_gene: TRBJ2-1
v_gene: TRBV20-1
abundance: many
CDR3nt: TGCAGTGCTAGATCGACTAGCGGGAAATACAATGAGCAGTTCTTC
CDR3aa: CSARSTSGKYNEQFF

d_gene: TRBD1
j_gene: TRBJ2-2
v_gene: TRBV20-1
abundance: many
CDR3nt: TGCAGTGCTAGACTGACAGGGGGGCCCGGGGAGCTGTTTTTT
CDR3aa: CSARLTGGPGELFF

d_gene: .
j_gene: TRBJ1-1
v_gene: TRBV6-5
abundance: many
CDR3nt: TGTGCCACCCTGGATCCACTCTCTGAAGCTTTCTTT
CDR3aa: CATLDPLSEAFF

d_gene: .
j_gene: TRBJ2-1
v_gene: TRBV7-9
abundance: .
CDR3nt: TGTGCCAGCAGCTTAGGGGGGCGGATTGAGCAGTTCTTC
CDR3aa: CASSLGGRIEQFF

d_gene: TRBD1
j_gene: TRBJ1-2
v_gene: TRBV7-9
abundance: many
CDR3nt: TGTGCCAGCAGCCTATCCTCTGCGACAGGGCTGTATGGCTACACCTTC
CDR3aa: CASSLSSATGLYGYTF

d_gene: .
j_gene: TRBJ2-1
v_gene: TRBV3-1
abundance: many
CDR3nt: TGTGCCAGCAGCCAAGAACGGGGGCCTTACAATGAGCAGTTCTTC
CDR3aa: CASSQERGPYNEQFF